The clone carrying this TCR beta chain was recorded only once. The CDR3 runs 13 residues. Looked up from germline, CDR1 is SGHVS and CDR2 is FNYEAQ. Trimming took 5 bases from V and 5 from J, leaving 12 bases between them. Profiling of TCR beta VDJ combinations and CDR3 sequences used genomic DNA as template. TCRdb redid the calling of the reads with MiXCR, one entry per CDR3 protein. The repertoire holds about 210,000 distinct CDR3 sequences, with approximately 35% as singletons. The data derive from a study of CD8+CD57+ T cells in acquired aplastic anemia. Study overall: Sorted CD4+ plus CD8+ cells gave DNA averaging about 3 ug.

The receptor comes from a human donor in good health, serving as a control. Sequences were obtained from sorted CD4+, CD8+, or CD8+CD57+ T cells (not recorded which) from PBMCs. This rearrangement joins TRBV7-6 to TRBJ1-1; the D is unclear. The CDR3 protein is CASSQNTVTEAFF. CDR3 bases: TGTGCCAGCAGCCAGAACACAGTAACTGAAGCTTTCTTT. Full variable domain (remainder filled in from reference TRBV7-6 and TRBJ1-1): GAGVSQSPRYKVTKRGQDVALRCDPISGHVSLYWYRQALGQGPEFLTYFNYEAQQDKSGLPNDRFSAERPEGSISTLTIQRTEQRDSAMYRCASSQNTVTEAFFGQGTRLTVV.